This T cell receptor beta chain originates from a study of patients and donors after allogeneic stem cell transplantation. TCRdb re-derived calls from the RT-PCR reads in MiXCR, one entry per CDR3 protein. This table has about a million distinct CDR3 sequences, roughly 18% appearing once. Germline loops: CDR1 SGHAT, CDR2 FQNNGV. CDR3 size: 15 residues. With 1 base removed from V and 4 bases from J, the gap between germline ends came to 14 bases. Sequences were obtained from blood, either unsorted or a sorted T cell fraction (not recorded which). The rearrangement joins TRBV11-2 to TRBJ2-7; D is unclear. The source is a human donor who was either an allogeneic HSCT recipient or a stem cell or donor lymphocyte infusion donor (not recorded which). It is not recorded whose cells these are; they may come from a transplant donor. The CDR3 nucleotides read TGTGCCAGCAGCTTAGTAGACCCTTTAGGGTACGAGCAGTACTTC. Encoded protein: CASSLVDPLGYEQYF.